This TCR beta chain was profiled in a study of T cells in Graves' hyperthyroidism and ophthalmopathy. Broader study findings: From stable hyperthyroidism, ophthalmopathy was separated by a 13 V-J model. Model-based prediction identified ophthalmopathy a median around 6.5 months prior to its onset.

Amplification of TCR beta CDR3 regions used RNA as the template. The study used the HTBI primer set for a first-round RT-PCR of the TCR CDR3. MiXCR, applied by TCRdb to the multiplex PCR reads, yields one record per CDR3 protein. This sample has about 560,000 distinct CDR3 sequences, with 46% found just once. Newly diagnosed patients aged 18 to 65 had hyperthyroidism of under 2 months' duration. Pregnant or lactating patients were excluded, as were those with uncontrolled infection or other autoimmune disease. Remarks on this clonotype: Its antigen remains unknown. Since a much larger clone is just one base distant, this may be a read error.

Per germline, CDR1 LNHNV and CDR2 YYDKDF (reference sequence). This CDR3 comprises 15 residues. Sequenced material: peripheral blood or thyroid tissue (not recorded which). V is TRBV15 and J is TRBJ1-2, with a possible D match to TRBD1 (6 bases). This sequence originates from a woman aged 18-29 years with Graves' hyperthyroidism. In DNA form, the CDR3 reads TGTGCCATCAGCAGAGATGGAGGACAGAACTATGGCTACACCTTC. This sequence encodes CAISRDGGQNYGYTF.